One and the same sample provided the 13 T cell receptor beta chains below, sequenced in a study of cytomegalovirus exposure and HLA in healthy donors (dated by TCRdb to about 2017). The library was obtained by the immunoSEQ multiplex PCR assay. The multiplex PCR relied on a mix of 60 forward primers for TCR Vbeta segments and 13 reverse primers for TCR Jbeta segments. TCRdb re-hosts the immuneACCESS table, in-frame sequences only. Its copies lack some clones; in the studies checked, an unresolved V gene accounts for under half of them, and the cause for the rest is not known. The sample contains roughly 90,000 clones, 75% to 90% of them found a single time. Around 2.5% of the sample is taken by the ten largest. The sequencing input was PBMCs. These receptors all come from a man in his late teens or twenties in good health and CMV-seronegative.

In its sample, this clone was seen once. The chain uses TRBV9 and TRBJ2-1, with D maybe TRBD2 (7 bases). The CDR3 spans 17 residues. The germline V gene encodes CDR1 SGDLS and CDR2 YYNGEE. Trimming shortened V by 1 base and J by 4 bases, and 18 bases separated the two germline ends. CDR3 residues: CASSVTPGGSLYNEQFF. In DNA form, the CDR3 reads TGTGCCAGCAGCGTAACGCCGGGGGGCTCCCTGTACAATGAGCAGTTCTTC.

The chain uses TRBV10-3 and TRBJ2-2, with D tentatively TRBD1 (5 bases). Between the trimmed V and J ends, which lost 8 bases and 4 bases, there was a span of 11 bases. The germline CDR1 and CDR2 sequences are ENHRY and SYGVKD. This CDR3 has 13 amino acids. The CDR3 loop reads CAIPGRVTGELFF. The CDR3 DNA reads TGTGCCATCCCTGGCAGGGTCACCGGGGAGCTGTTTTTT.

V and J are TRBV19 and TRBJ2-1, with 12 nucleotides matching TRBD2. Trimming cost V 5 bases and J 4 bases; bases outside gene matches: 9. The V gene's germline CDR1 is LNHDA and CDR2 SQIVND (reference sequence). The CDR3 has 17 amino acids. CDR3 region: CASSLQVTSGSYNEQFF. The CDR3 DNA reads TGTGCCAGTAGTCTCCAGGTGACTAGCGGGAGTTACAATGAGCAGTTCTTC.

The rearrangement links TRBV28 to TRBJ1-2; D is uncertain. V was cut by 8 bases and J by 4 bases, with 17 bases left in between. Looked up from germline, CDR1 is MDHEN and CDR2 is SYDVKM. The CDR3 loop spans 14 amino acids. The CDR3 reads CASQRPGSFYGYTF. CDR3 in DNA: TGTGCCAGCCAACGACCGGGGTCCTTCTATGGCTACACCTTC.

The chain employs TRBV6-5 and TRBJ2-5; TRBD1 agrees at 7 bases. The DNA end is a closer match to TRBJ2-7, so the J assignment may be wrong. CDR1 is MNHEY, CDR2 SVGAGI, per germline. This CDR3 is built from 13 residues. The CDR3 sequence: CASRPTGTYEQYF. The DNA of the CDR3 is TGTGCCAGCAGGCCGACAGGGACCTACGAGCAGTACTTC.

The chain couples TRBV4-3 to TRBJ2-5, with a possible D match to TRBD2 (6 bases). The CDR3 length is 16 residues. Trimming took 0 bases from V and 1 from J, leaving 12 bases between them. Looked up from germline, CDR1 is LGHNA and CDR2 is YSLEER. CDR3 in amino acids: CASSQEATSRQETQYF. The CDR3 region has the DNA TGCGCCAGCAGCCAAGAGGCGACTAGTCGCCAAGAGACCCAGTACTTC.

The chain links TRBV27 to TRBJ2-7; 7 bases fit TRBD1. The V gene's germline CDR1 is MNHEY and CDR2 SMNVEV (reference sequence). This CDR3 contains 13 residues. V lost 2 bases to trimming and J lost 5 bases; unmatched junction nucleotides: 3. The chain's CDR3 is CASSLLQGNEQYF. CDR3 DNA sequence: TGTGCCAGCAGTTTACTACAGGGGAACGAGCAGTACTTC.

This rearrangement joins TRBV5-4 to TRBJ1-1; weak D call: TRBD1 (6 bases). The V and J ends lost 4 bases and 1 base respectively, with 14 bases between them. Germline V gene data show CDR1 as SGHNT and CDR2 as YYREEE (reference sequence). The CDR3 contains 15 residues. The CDR3 protein is CASSPEGGRNTEAFF. CDR3 nucleotide sequence: TGTGCCAGCAGCCCGGAGGGGGGGCGGAACACTGAAGCTTTCTTT.

The gene calls are TRBV28 and TRBJ1-2; tentative D call: TRBD1 (5 bases). Per the germline V gene, CDR1 is MDHEN and CDR2 is SYDVKM. V lost 5 bases and J 10 bases, leaving 8 bases between the germline ends. The CDR3 spans 10 residues. The chain's CDR3 is CASSKGYYTF. In nucleotides, the CDR3 is TGTGCCAGCAGTAAGGGGTACTACACCTTC.

This chain connects TRBV5-4 to TRBJ1-2; TRBD1 aligns across 10 bases. The V gene's germline CDR1 is SGHNT and CDR2 YYREEE (reference sequence). V lost 0 bases, J lost 7 bases, and 6 bases stayed unmatched. There are 15 residues in the CDR3. In DNA, the CDR3 is TGTGCCAGCAGCTTGGGAGACAGGGGGCGTTCTGGCTACACCTTC. This gives the protein CASSLGDRGRSGYTF.

The V gene is TRBV6-4, the J gene TRBJ2-3; weak D call: TRBD1 (6 bases). This CDR3 contains 15 residues. Trimming cost V 0 bases and J 0 bases, with 7 bases left between them. From germline, CDR1 is MRHNA and CDR2 SNTAGT. CDR3 residues: CASSDSGGSTDTQYF. CDR3 nucleotides: TGTGCCAGCAGTGACTCAGGGGGAAGCACAGATACGCAGTATTTT.

The CDR3 coding sequence is TGTGCCAGTAGTCTAAAACTGAACACTGAAGCTTTCTTT. Translated: CASSLKLNTEAFF. This chain uses TRBV19 with TRBJ1-1, with D hard to call. Trimming took 5 bases from V and 0 from J, leaving 7 bases between them. This CDR3 region has 13 residues. Germline loops: CDR1 LNHDA, CDR2 SQIVND (reference sequence).

The genes are TRBV5-4 and TRBJ2-3, with D tentatively TRBD2 (5 bases). Germline V gene data show CDR1 as SGHNT and CDR2 as YYREEE (reference sequence). V gave up 4 bases and J gave up 4 bases, with 19 bases separating them. The CDR3 spans 16 residues. CDR3 in amino acids: CASSPKRWGSADTQYF. In nucleotides, the CDR3 is TGTGCCAGCAGCCCCAAACGGTGGGGTAGCGCAGATACGCAGTATTTT.